A selection of T cell receptor beta chains follows, all from one sample in a study of human T cells and chemical hapten exposure. TCRdb re-analysed the RACE reads in MiXCR, keeping a single row per CDR3 protein. The table has approximately 370,000 distinct CDR3 sequences, roughly 6% seen once; the top ten hold around 8%. Source: whole blood, taken in connection with sensitization to the hapten diphenylcyclopropenone (DPC). Receptors originate from a woman under 30 with alopecia areata. Some clones in this sample may be carry-over from other donors' samples. The CDR3 runs from the conserved cysteine through the conserved F or W. A D gene is named only where the DNA matches it firmly. The size field is filled for only some rows; it gives once, few, many or a size class.

d_call: -
clone_size: few
j_call: TRBJ2-1
v_call: TRBV4-3
cdr3_nt: TGCGCCAGCAGCCAAGAAAAGAGCGATATAACACTCATCCCAAACAATGAGCAGTTCTTC
cdr3_aa: CASSQEKSDITLIPNNEQFF

d_call: TRBD1
clone_size: -
j_call: TRBJ1-1
v_call: TRBV28
cdr3_nt: TGTGCCAGCGGATCGGGACAGGGGCTCACTGAAGCTTTCTTT
cdr3_aa: CASGSGQGLTEAFF

d_call: TRBD2
clone_size: many
j_call: TRBJ2-3
v_call: TRBV29-1
cdr3_nt: TGCAGCGTGCTCCCGGGACTAGCCACAGATACGCAGTATTTT
cdr3_aa: CSVLPGLATDTQYF

d_call: TRBD1
clone_size: -
j_call: TRBJ1-4
v_call: TRBV5-1
cdr3_nt: TGCGCCAGCAGCCCTACGACAGGGGGGACGGAAAAACTGTTTTTT
cdr3_aa: CASSPTTGGTEKLFF

d_call: -
clone_size: -
j_call: TRBJ1-1
v_call: TRBV29-1
cdr3_nt: TGCAGCGTTGAACTTTCCTCTTTCCCTGAAGCTTTCTTT
cdr3_aa: CSVELSSFPEAFF

d_call: -
clone_size: many
j_call: TRBJ1-5
v_call: TRBV2
cdr3_nt: TGTGCCAGCAGTGATGTTGGTCGCGGGAGCAATCAGCCCCAGCATTTT
cdr3_aa: CASSDVGRGSNQPQHF

d_call: -
clone_size: many
j_call: TRBJ2-5
v_call: TRBV7-4
cdr3_nt: TGTGCCAGCAGCTTCGTCCGGGCAGGACAGGAGACCCAGTACTTC
cdr3_aa: CASSFVRAGQETQYF

d_call: TRBD1
clone_size: few
j_call: TRBJ1-4
v_call: TRBV28
cdr3_nt: TGTGCCAGCAGCTTGACAGGGGGCGAGGAAAAACTGTTTTTT
cdr3_aa: CASSLTGGEEKLFF

d_call: TRBD1
clone_size: many
j_call: TRBJ1-1
v_call: TRBV7-3
cdr3_nt: TGTGCCAGCAGCTTAATAGCGACAGGGGGCTCTGAAGCTTTCTTT
cdr3_aa: CASSLIATGGSEAFF

d_call: -
clone_size: -
j_call: TRBJ1-6
v_call: TRBV12-3/TRBV12-4
cdr3_nt: TGTGCCAGCAGTCGGGACGGGAATTCACCCCTCCACTTT
cdr3_aa: CASSRDGNSPLHF

d_call: TRBD1
clone_size: few
j_call: TRBJ1-5
v_call: TRBV12-3/TRBV12-4
cdr3_nt: TGTGCCAGCAGTGGGACAGGGTTTGGCAATCAGCCCCAGCATTTT
cdr3_aa: CASSGTGFGNQPQHF

d_call: TRBD1
clone_size: many
j_call: TRBJ1-6
v_call: TRBV6-5
cdr3_nt: TGTGCCAGCAGTTCAGGGGGGCCTAATTCACCCCTCCACTTT
cdr3_aa: CASSSGGPNSPLHF

d_call: TRBD1
clone_size: many
j_call: TRBJ2-2
v_call: TRBV7-3
cdr3_nt: TGTGCCAGCAGCTACCAGGGGGCCAGCACCGGGGAGCTGTTTTTT
cdr3_aa: CASSYQGASTGELFF

d_call: -
clone_size: few
j_call: TRBJ1-2
v_call: TRBV7-9
cdr3_nt: TGTGCCAGCAAAATACTTACAGACGCTAACTATGGCTACACCTTC
cdr3_aa: CASKILTDANYGYTF

d_call: -
clone_size: -
j_call: TRBJ1-2
v_call: TRBV7-2
cdr3_nt: TGTGCCAGCAGCTTAACAGGGAGGGACTATGGCTACACCTTC
cdr3_aa: CASSLTGRDYGYTF

d_call: -
clone_size: -
j_call: TRBJ1-2
v_call: TRBV5-6
cdr3_nt: TGTGCCAGCAGCTTGGTTACAGCCGCTAACTATGGCTACACCTTC
cdr3_aa: CASSLVTAANYGYTF

d_call: TRBD1
clone_size: many
j_call: TRBJ1-2
v_call: TRBV4-3
cdr3_nt: TGCGCCAGCAGCAAAGTCGGGACAGGGCTTCATGGCTACACCTTC
cdr3_aa: CASSKVGTGLHGYTF

d_call: -
clone_size: many
j_call: TRBJ1-4
v_call: TRBV4-3
cdr3_nt: TGCGCCAGCAGCCCCGACAGGAACAATGAAAAACTGTTTTTT
cdr3_aa: CASSPDRNNEKLFF

d_call: TRBD2
clone_size: few
j_call: TRBJ2-5
v_call: TRBV7-2
cdr3_nt: TGTGCCAGCAGCTCCGGGACTAGCGGAAGAGAGACCCAGTACTTC
cdr3_aa: CASSSGTSGRETQYF

d_call: -
clone_size: many
j_call: TRBJ2-3
v_call: TRBV7-2
cdr3_nt: TGTGCCAGCAGTTACACAGATACGCAGTATTTT
cdr3_aa: CASSYTDTQYF

d_call: -
clone_size: -
j_call: TRBJ1-1
v_call: TRBV18
cdr3_nt: TGTGCCAGCTCACCAGGGACGACTGAAGCTTTCTTT
cdr3_aa: CASSPGTTEAFF

d_call: TRBD2
clone_size: few
j_call: TRBJ2-1
v_call: TRBV20-1
cdr3_nt: TGCAGTGCTAGCCTCGCACTAGCGGGGGGCCGGAATGAGCAGTTCTTC
cdr3_aa: CSASLALAGGRNEQFF

d_call: -
clone_size: -
j_call: TRBJ2-7
v_call: TRBV5-4
cdr3_nt: TGTGCCAGCAGCTTGTCGGGGCCCTACGAGCAGTACTTC
cdr3_aa: CASSLSGPYEQYF

d_call: TRBD2
clone_size: -
j_call: TRBJ2-1
v_call: TRBV6-1
cdr3_nt: TGTGCCAGCAGCGAATCGAGAGCGGGGGGCTCACGGCGGGAGCAGTTCTTC
cdr3_aa: CASSESRAGGSRREQFF

d_call: -
clone_size: few
j_call: TRBJ2-3
v_call: TRBV29-1
cdr3_nt: TGCAGCGTTTTGACAGCTAGCACAGATACGCAGTATTTT
cdr3_aa: CSVLTASTDTQYF

d_call: TRBD2
clone_size: few
j_call: TRBJ2-1
v_call: TRBV5-1
cdr3_nt: TGCGCCAGCAGTTCTATAGCGGGGGGCCTCCGAAGCTCCTACAATGAGCAGTTCTTC
cdr3_aa: CASSSIAGGLRSSYNEQFF

d_call: -
clone_size: once
j_call: TRBJ1-5
v_call: TRBV20-1
cdr3_nt: TGCAGTGCTAGCTCCTTTAGTCAGCCCCAGCATTTT
cdr3_aa: CSASSFSQPQHF

d_call: TRBD1
clone_size: -
j_call: TRBJ2-7
v_call: TRBV6-5
cdr3_nt: TGTGCCAGCAGACCCTTCCCGGGACAGCCCTACGAGCAGTACTTC
cdr3_aa: CASRPFPGQPYEQYF

d_call: TRBD1
clone_size: many
j_call: TRBJ1-2
v_call: TRBV24-1
cdr3_nt: TGTGCCACCAGTGATACTGGACAGGGTCTTTATGGCTACACCTTC
cdr3_aa: CATSDTGQGLYGYTF

d_call: TRBD1
clone_size: many
j_call: TRBJ1-1
v_call: TRBV12-3/TRBV12-4
cdr3_nt: TGTGCCAGCACACAGGGGGCCATGAACACTGAAGCTTTCTTT
cdr3_aa: CASTQGAMNTEAFF

d_call: -
clone_size: few
j_call: TRBJ2-3
v_call: TRBV11-3
cdr3_nt: TGTGCCAGCAGCAACCCTAGCGTCGATACGCAGTATTTT
cdr3_aa: CASSNPSVDTQYF

d_call: TRBD1
clone_size: many
j_call: TRBJ2-5
v_call: TRBV4-3
cdr3_nt: TGCGCCAGCAGCCAAGATGGGTCGGGACAGAAGCCTACACGGAGGTACCAAGAGACCCAGTACTTC
cdr3_aa: CASSQDGSGQKPTRRYQETQYF

d_call: -
clone_size: -
j_call: TRBJ2-5
v_call: TRBV12-3/TRBV12-4
cdr3_nt: TGTGCCAGCAGTTTAGCTAGGTCCAGGTTGACCCAGTACTTC
cdr3_aa: CASSLARSRLTQYF

d_call: -
clone_size: few
j_call: TRBJ1-6
v_call: TRBV12-3/TRBV12-4
cdr3_nt: TGTGCCAGCAGTTTCTCCAAAGGGAATGGGGGGGAACGCTCACCCCTCCACTTT
cdr3_aa: CASSFSKGNGGERSPLHF

d_call: -
clone_size: -
j_call: TRBJ2-1
v_call: TRBV12-3/TRBV12-4
cdr3_nt: TGTGCCAGCAGTTTACATAGTGGGGGCGGGGCCAATGAGCAGTTCTTC
cdr3_aa: CASSLHSGGGANEQFF

d_call: -
clone_size: few
j_call: TRBJ1-1
v_call: TRBV18
cdr3_nt: TGTGCCAGCTCAAAGACAGGTAACGGAAACACTGAAGCTTTCTTT
cdr3_aa: CASSKTGNGNTEAFF

d_call: -
clone_size: few
j_call: TRBJ2-5
v_call: TRBV5-1
cdr3_nt: TGCGCCAGCAGCGCGACAGGTCGCCAAGAGACCCAGTACTTC
cdr3_aa: CASSATGRQETQYF

d_call: -
clone_size: -
j_call: TRBJ2-3
v_call: TRBV10-3
cdr3_nt: TGTGCCATCAGGAGTGCAGGGGATGGCACAGATACGCAGTATTTT
cdr3_aa: CAIRSAGDGTDTQYF

d_call: -
clone_size: many
j_call: TRBJ2-5
v_call: TRBV5-1
cdr3_nt: TGCGCCAGCAGCCCGGTGGGTTTAGAGACCCAGTACTTC
cdr3_aa: CASSPVGLETQYF

d_call: TRBD1
clone_size: -
j_call: TRBJ1-4
v_call: TRBV7-8
cdr3_nt: TGTGCCAGCAGCTCAGGGGGAGGGACTAATGAAAAACTGTTTTTT
cdr3_aa: CASSSGGGTNEKLFF

d_call: TRBD2
clone_size: few
j_call: TRBJ2-1
v_call: TRBV10-3
cdr3_nt: TGTGCCATCAGTGAGTCGGGGAGCGGGGGTGCGGATGAGCAGTTCTTC
cdr3_aa: CAISESGSGGADEQFF

d_call: -
clone_size: -
j_call: TRBJ1-3
v_call: TRBV6-5
cdr3_nt: TGTGCCAGCAGTTACTCACTCAGGGAATCTGGAAACACCATATATTTT
cdr3_aa: CASSYSLRESGNTIYF

d_call: -
clone_size: many
j_call: TRBJ1-6
v_call: TRBV27
cdr3_nt: TGTGCCAGCAGACCGTACCCCCTTCGACAGGATTATAATTCACCCCTCCACTTT
cdr3_aa: CASRPYPLRQDYNSPLHF

d_call: TRBD2
clone_size: many
j_call: TRBJ2-2
v_call: TRBV4-2
cdr3_nt: TGTGCCAGCAGCCAAGACGAGGGATCTACTAGCGGGGTAATTGGCGGGGAGCTGTTTTTT
cdr3_aa: CASSQDEGSTSGVIGGELFF

d_call: TRBD1
clone_size: many
j_call: TRBJ1-2
v_call: TRBV7-3
cdr3_nt: TGTGCCAGCAGCTTAACGGGACAGACCTATGGCTACACCTTC
cdr3_aa: CASSLTGQTYGYTF

d_call: -
clone_size: few
j_call: TRBJ1-1
v_call: TRBV10-1
cdr3_nt: TGCGCCAGCAGTGATAGGGATCGACAGAATTTCATGAACACTGAAGCTTTCTTT
cdr3_aa: CASSDRDRQNFMNTEAFF

d_call: -
clone_size: many
j_call: TRBJ1-1
v_call: TRBV6-1
cdr3_nt: TGTGCCAGCAGCACCATCCTAAACACTGAAGCTTTCTTT
cdr3_aa: CASSTILNTEAFF

d_call: -
clone_size: many
j_call: TRBJ1-2
v_call: TRBV12-3/TRBV12-4
cdr3_nt: TGTGCCAGCAGTTTCAGCGGAGATGGCTACACCTTC
cdr3_aa: CASSFSGDGYTF

d_call: -
clone_size: few
j_call: TRBJ2-7
v_call: TRBV25-1
cdr3_nt: TGTGCCAGCAGTGAGAGGAGCTCCTACGAGCAGTACTTC
cdr3_aa: CASSERSSYEQYF

d_call: -
clone_size: -
j_call: TRBJ1-1
v_call: TRBV27
cdr3_nt: TGTGCCAGCAGTTTTAGTGGGGGGGCAAACACTGAAGCTTTCTTT
cdr3_aa: CASSFSGGANTEAFF

d_call: TRBD1
clone_size: -
j_call: TRBJ1-6
v_call: TRBV5-4
cdr3_nt: TGTGCCAGCAGCTCGGCGGGGACAGGGGCTTCACCCCTCCACTTT
cdr3_aa: CASSSAGTGASPLHF

d_call: TRBD2
clone_size: -
j_call: TRBJ2-3
v_call: TRBV4-3
cdr3_nt: TGCGCCAGCAGCCAAAATTCCCCAGCGGGGGGGCACACAGATACGCAGTATTTT
cdr3_aa: CASSQNSPAGGHTDTQYF

d_call: -
clone_size: -
j_call: TRBJ2-3
v_call: TRBV12-3/TRBV12-4
cdr3_nt: TGTGCCAGCAGGCCCCAGGGTGGCACAGATACGCAGTATTTT
cdr3_aa: CASRPQGGTDTQYF

d_call: TRBD2
clone_size: many
j_call: TRBJ2-1
v_call: TRBV7-2
cdr3_nt: TGTGCCAGCAGCTCCCGGACTAGCGGGTACGGTGAGCAGTTCTTC
cdr3_aa: CASSSRTSGYGEQFF

d_call: TRBD1
clone_size: -
j_call: TRBJ1-5
v_call: TRBV4-1
cdr3_nt: TGCGCCAGCAGGCGACAGGGCGGGAGCAATCAGCCCCAGCATTTT
cdr3_aa: CASRRQGGSNQPQHF

d_call: -
clone_size: few
j_call: TRBJ2-7
v_call: TRBV5-1
cdr3_nt: TGCGCCAGCAGCTTACTCCTATCCGGGGCTGAATCCTACGAGCAGTACTTC
cdr3_aa: CASSLLLSGAESYEQYF

d_call: TRBD1
clone_size: few
j_call: TRBJ2-5
v_call: TRBV4-1
cdr3_nt: TGCGCCAGCAGACCTACGACAGGGCCTCGTCAAGAGACCCAGTACTTC
cdr3_aa: CASRPTTGPRQETQYF

d_call: TRBD1
clone_size: many
j_call: TRBJ1-1
v_call: TRBV10-3
cdr3_nt: TGTGCCATCAGGGAGGGACAGATGAACACTGAAGCTTTCTTT
cdr3_aa: CAIREGQMNTEAFF